This T cell receptor beta chain was obtained from a study of PD-1 blockade in classical Hodgkin lymphoma. Study outcomes and limitations: CD4+ TCR diversity rose significantly by C4D1, and CD8+ TCR diversity did not. Relative to healthy donors, newly diagnosed patients reportedly had lower baseline TCR diversity, which was reported as lower still in relapsed/refractory patients. Although disease activity or prior therapy may be involved, causes of the repertoire differences remain undefined.

This CDR3 is 16 amino acids long. Germline V gene lookup returns CDR1 SEHNR and CDR2 FQNEAQ (reference sequence). V was shortened by 0 bases and J by 5 bases, with 14 bases between the two germline ends. For this clone: What it recognizes is unknown.

All patients experienced relapse after autologous stem cell transplantation, and brentuximab vedotin exposure was variable. Produced via immunoSEQ multiplex PCR; TCRdb's table is partial and in-frame only. The sample includes more than 20,000 clones, around 70% seen only once; the top ten take about 10%. The clonotype originates from a human donor with classical Hodgkin lymphoma. The sample consisted of peripheral blood mononuclear cells (PBMCs), taken before the second cycle of nivolumab. V and J are TRBV7-9 and TRBJ2-1; D unclear. The CDR3 is CASSLAQAGYDNEQFF. The DNA of the CDR3 is TGTGCCAGCAGCTTAGCGCAGGCAGGTTACGACAATGAGCAGTTCTTC.